Listed here are 9 T cell receptor beta chains from one sample, sequenced in a study of memory CD4+ T cells and cytomegalovirus serostatus. The sort gate was single viable CD3+CD4+CD8-CD45RO+ cells for memory CD4+ T cells. Measured with immunoSEQ multiplex PCR; TCRdb has only the in-frame clones, and not every one. The data show approximately 63,000 clones, around three quarters seen once. Sequencing input: memory CD4+ T cells from blood. These receptors were taken from an adult in good health and CMV-seronegative. Some clones in this sample may be carry-over from other donors' samples.

The J gene is TRBJ1-1, the V gene TRBV29-1, with D maybe TRBD1 (6 bases). CDR3 length: 13 residues. Trimming took off 7 bases at V and 0 bases at J, with 12 bases between the two ends. Per the germline V gene, CDR1 is SQVTM and CDR2 is ANQGSEA. This CDR3 reads CSAQQGMNTEAFF. CDR3 in DNA: TGCAGCGCACAACAGGGAATGAACACTGAAGCTTTCTTT.

The chain uses TRBV30 and TRBJ2-1; D gene unclear. The ends were cut back, 0 bases at V and 1 base at J, with 4 bases in the middle. The CDR3 spans 13 residues. Germline V CDR1 and CDR2: GTSNPN, SVGIG (reference sequence). CDR3 DNA sequence: TGTGCCTGGAGTGTAGGATCCTACAATGAGCAGTTCTTC. This encodes CAWSVGSYNEQFF. Together with reference TRBV30 and TRBJ2-1, the CDR3 gives the full variable domain: SQTIHQWPATLVQPVGSPLSLECTVEGTSNPNLYWYRQAAGRGLQLLFYSVGIGQISSEVPQNLSASRPQDRQFILSSKKLLLSDSGFYLCAWSVGSYNEQFFGPGTRLTVL.

The chain links TRBV5-1 to TRBJ1-4, with 8 bases fitting TRBD1. The CDR3 contains 15 residues. J lost 4 bases, V lost 2 bases, and 4 bases had no gene match. Germline V lookup: CDR1 SGHRS, CDR2 YFSETQ. In DNA form, the CDR3 reads TGCGCCAGCAGCTTTGGAGACAGGGGTAATGAAAAACTGTTTTTT. Translated, it gives CASSFGDRGNEKLFF.

The rearrangement uses TRBV28 and TRBJ1-1; TRBD1 might be the D (6 bases). The CDR3 is made up of 13 amino acids. V lost 4 bases to trimming and J lost 8 bases, with 14 bases between them. Germline CDR1 is MDHEN and CDR2 is SYDVKM. The CDR3 spells CASSSGAGGEAFF. CDR3 DNA sequence: TGTGCCAGCAGTTCAGGGGCGGGGGGGGAAGCTTTCTTT.

This clone was detected once. The chain combines TRBV6-5 with TRBJ1-1; D is perhaps TRBD1 (6 bases). CDR3 size: 15 residues. CDR1 and CDR2 (germline): MNHEY, SVGAGI. V was cut by 5 bases and J by 4 bases, with 17 bases left in between. The CDR3 region has the DNA TGTGCCAGCAGTCCTACCAGGGGCGCGGGCACTGAAGCTTTCTTT. It codes for CASSPTRGAGTEAFF.

The gene calls are TRBV27 and TRBJ1-2; no reliable D call. CDR1 and CDR2 (germline): MNHEY, SMNVEV (reference sequence). This CDR3 region has 13 residues. Trimming removed 3 bases from V and 8 bases from J, with 13 bases in between. CDR3 nucleotide sequence: TGTGCCAGCAGTTTCTCGGGAATTGGAGGCTACACCTTC. It encodes CASSFSGIGGYTF.

The chain carries TRBV12-5 and TRBJ1-1; D possibly corresponds to TRBD1 (5 bases). The CDR3 runs 19 residues. With 4 bases removed from V and 0 bases from J, the gap between germline ends came to 24 bases. CDR1 and CDR2 from the germline V gene are LGHNT and FRNRAP. The CDR3 region has the DNA TGTGCTAGTGGTTCCACCCCCCGGGGCCTACAAGTTTTGAACACTGAAGCTTTCTTT. The encoded protein is CASGSTPRGLQVLNTEAFF. Variable domain in full (rest from reference TRBV12-5 and TRBJ1-1): DARVTQTPRHKVTEMGQEVTMRCQPILGHNTVFWYRQTMMQGLELLAYFRNRAPLDDSGMPKDRFSAEMPDATLATLKIQPSEPRDSAVYFCASGSTPRGLQVLNTEAFFGQGTRLTVV.

The CDR3 bases are TGTGCCAGCAGTCGGGGCTTCTCCTACGAGCAGTACTTC. Translating it yields CASSRGFSYEQYF. This chain uses TRBV27 with TRBJ2-7; the D call may be TRBD1 or TRBD2 (5 bases each). The CDR3 is 13 residues long. CDR1 and CDR2 from the germline V gene are MNHEY and SMNVEV (reference sequence). Trimming removed 5 bases from V and 0 bases from J, with 8 bases in between.

The chain combines TRBV18 with TRBJ2-5, with no clear D. Germline V gene lookup returns CDR1 KGHSH and CDR2 LQKENI. Trimming removed 1 base at V and 5 bases at J, with 11 bases between. The CDR3 loop spans 14 amino acids. The CDR3 region is CASSPQRDGETQYF. The CDR3, as DNA: TGTGCCAGCTCACCACAAAGGGATGGGGAGACCCAGTACTTC.